A single sample is the source of the 7 T cell receptor beta chains below, sequenced in a study of OX40 agonist ivuxolimab in advanced cancers. Produced via immunoSEQ multiplex PCR; TCRdb's table is partial and in-frame only. Of approximately 16,000 clones listed, 80% to 90% are singletons. Sequences were derived from CD4+ or CD8+ T cells sorted from blood, sampled in a trial of the OX40 agonist ivuxolimab. These receptors all come from an adult with an advanced solid tumor such as melanoma, head and neck, liver or kidney cancer.

The chain links TRBV6-1 to TRBJ2-1; 12 nucleotides match TRBD2. After removal of 3 bases from V and 0 bases from J, the junction contained 6 bases not matched to a gene. The CDR3 spans 18 residues. Germline V CDR1 and CDR2: MNHNS, SASEGT. The CDR3 loop is CASSETSGSPLSYNEQFF. The CDR3 coding sequence is TGTGCCAGCAGTGAGACTAGCGGGAGCCCCCTCTCCTACAATGAGCAGTTCTTC.

The chain combines TRBV29-1 with TRBJ2-1, with 12 bases lining up with TRBD2. V dropped 8 bases and J dropped 5; count of bases not matched to a gene: 10. The CDR3 length is 15 residues. Germline V CDR1 and CDR2: SQVTM, ANQGSEA. CDR3 sequence reads: CSTDRGLAGNNEQFF. The CDR3 DNA follows: TGCAGCACCGACAGGGGACTAGCGGGTAACAATGAGCAGTTCTTC.

V usage is TRBV27 and J usage is TRBJ2-3; D remains unclear. This CDR3 comprises 15 residues. V was trimmed by 3 bases and J by 2 bases, leaving 12 bases between them. CDR1 and CDR2 from the germline V gene are MNHEY and SMNVEV (reference sequence). This CDR3 is CASSFLGPDTDTQYF. The CDR3 DNA reads TGTGCCAGCAGTTTTCTCGGACCAGACACAGATACGCAGTATTTT.

This chain uses TRBV19 with TRBJ2-1; 9 nucleotides agree with TRBD2. V lost 6 bases, J lost 0 bases, and 3 bases stayed unmatched. Germline V gene lookup returns CDR1 LNHDA and CDR2 SQIVND (reference sequence). CDR3 length: 15 amino acids. The CDR3 nucleotides read TGTGCCAGTAGCGGTAGCGGGAGCTCCTACAATGAGCAGTTCTTC. Residues: CASSGSGSSYNEQFF.

The chain is built from TRBV28 and TRBJ2-2; D unclear. With 1 base removed from V and 5 bases from J, the gap between germline ends came to 5 bases. Germline V gene sequence: CDR1 MDHEN, CDR2 SYDVKM. The CDR3 is 13 amino acids. CDR3: CASSLSRTGELFF. The CDR3 DNA reads TGTGCCAGCAGTTTATCGAGGACCGGGGAGCTGTTTTTT.

This clone was observed a few times. The chain has TRBV7-9 and TRBJ2-5; 9 bases line up with TRBD2. The CDR3 has 15 amino acids. V lost 6 bases and J lost 6; bases outside the gene matches: 11. From germline, CDR1 is SEHNR and CDR2 FQNEAQ (reference sequence). The CDR3 nucleotides are TGTGCCAGCAGTCTGTCAGCGGGAGGCGAGCAGACCCAGTACTTC. Translated: CASSLSAGGEQTQYF.

The genes are TRBV19 and TRBJ2-5; the D is unclear. The CDR3 consists of 13 residues. V gave up 3 bases and J gave up 7 bases, with 12 bases separating them. CDR1 is LNHDA, CDR2 SQIVND, per germline (reference sequence). The chain's CDR3 is CASSISPLGTQYF. CDR3 nucleotide sequence: TGTGCCAGTAGTATCTCTCCTCTGGGGACCCAGTACTTC.